This passage covers 2 T cell receptor beta chains from one sample sequenced in a study of graft-versus-host responses after intestinal transplantation. Graft tissue processing released intraepithelial and lamina propria lymphocytes. The table came from immunoSEQ multiplex PCR; TCRdb's copy has only in-frame clones and leaves some out. Here the sample spans thousands of clones, about two thirds being singletons. Sequenced material: ileum tissue, taken around 50 days after transplant. These receptor sequences come from a human patient who received an intestinal transplant, so some T cells may come from the graft donor.

The V call is TRBV9, the J call TRBJ1-3; tentatively, D is TRBD1 (5 bases). V lost 0 bases to trimming and J lost 0 bases, with 10 bases between them. This CDR3 is built from 16 residues. The germline CDR1 and CDR2 sequences are SGDLS and YYNGEE. In DNA, the CDR3 is TGTGCCAGCAGCGTAGATGGGGGACTCTCTGGAAACACCATATATTTT. Protein sequence: CASSVDGGLSGNTIYF.

The chain uses TRBV6-6 and TRBJ1-1; a possible D gene is TRBD1 (5 bases). The germline gives CDR1 MNHNY, CDR2 SVGAGI (reference sequence). V was cut by 7 bases and J by 4 bases, with 10 bases left in between. This CDR3 spans 12 amino acids. The CDR3 DNA is TGTGCCAGCACCCCGGGGGTCACTGAAGCTTTCTTT. It encodes CASTPGVTEAFF.